Shown below are 17 T cell receptor beta chains from a single sample sequenced in a study of blood T cell repertoires in COVID-19. Assay used: immunoSEQ multiplex PCR; TCRdb lists only in-frame clones, some missing. This table holds 95,000 to 100,000 clones, 80% to 90% found once. Sequencing was performed on peripheral blood. These receptors were taken from a man older than 75 with acute or convalescent COVID-19.

About this clone: An end of the junction differs from the germline gene, which may be a read error. The rearrangement links TRBV3-1 (or the pseudogene TRBV3-2) to TRBJ2-3; the D gene is possibly TRBD2 (7 bases). This CDR3 contains 12 residues. Germline assignment: CDR1 LGHDT and CDR2 YNNKEL (reference sequence). In DNA, the CDR3 is TGTGCCAGCAGCCAAGATCGGGGGGCGAAGAATTTT. Its protein product is CASSQDRGAKNF.

This clone has just one count. This sequence joins TRBV2 and TRBJ1-4; D is unresolved. Germline V gene data show CDR1 as SNHLY and CDR2 as FYNNEI. This CDR3 region has 14 residues. V lost 7 bases, J lost 8 bases, and 17 bases lay in between. CDR3 protein: CASTGSTRREKLFF. The CDR3 nucleotides are TGTGCCAGCACTGGGTCCACGAGGCGGGAAAAACTGTTTTTT.

This chain joins TRBV14 and TRBJ2-5; D is ambiguous. Between the trimmed V and J ends, which lost 2 bases and 2 bases, there was a span of 6 bases. The CDR3 is 13 residues long. Per the germline V gene, CDR1 is SGHDN and CDR2 is FVKESK. The CDR3 loop reads CASSQLSQETQYF. The CDR3 DNA reads TGTGCCAGCAGCCAACTCAGTCAAGAGACCCAGTACTTC.

J is TRBJ2-3 and V is TRBV3-1 (or the pseudogene TRBV3-2), with 8 bases aligning to TRBD2. Germline loops: CDR1 LGHDT, CDR2 YNNKEL (reference sequence). CDR3 length: 17 amino acids. Losses at the gene ends were 2 bases for V and 4 bases for J; bases not matched to a gene: 11. The DNA for the CDR3 is TGTGCCAGCAGCCAACTACCGTCGGGACTAGGAGCAGATACGCAGTATTTT. Translated: CASSQLPSGLGADTQYF.

This sequence joins TRBV6-5 and TRBJ2-7, with a weak D call TRBD2 (6 bases). Germline lookup yields CDR1 MNHEY and CDR2 SVGAGI. The germline V and J ends were trimmed by 2 bases and 0 bases, with 11 bases remaining between them. The CDR3 is 15 amino acids. The CDR3 sequence is CASSYPSVSSYEQYF. CDR3 coding DNA: TGTGCCAGCAGTTACCCTAGCGTAAGCTCCTACGAGCAGTACTTC.

This chain links TRBV19 with TRBJ2-2; the D gene is possibly TRBD1 (5 bases). V lost 5 bases and J lost 1, with 11 bases in between. The length of the CDR3 is 15 residues. Germline values: CDR1 LNHDA, CDR2 SQIVND (reference sequence). CDR3 DNA: TGTGCCAGTAGTGACCTAGGACAGAACACCGGGGAGCTGTTTTTT. Translated: CASSDLGQNTGELFF.

This clone occurred once. The CDR3 coding sequence is TGTGCCAGCAGTTCCGGGACTTCCCAAGAGACCCAGTACTTC. This sequence encodes CASSSGTSQETQYF. The chain links TRBV7-9 to TRBJ2-5; tentatively, D is TRBD2 (6 bases). V shed 6 bases and J shed 1 base, with 12 bases lying between them. The CDR3 runs 14 residues. The germline CDR1 and CDR2 sequences are SEHNR and FQNEAQ (reference sequence).

Of note for this clone: At one of its ends the junction is not consistent with the germline gene, which may arise from a read error. The chain is built from TRBV5-1 and TRBJ2-7, with TRBD2 identical over 8 bases. The CDR3 length is 13 residues. The V gene's germline CDR1 is SGHRS and CDR2 YFSETQ. The CDR3 sequence is CASSSRREGHLLF. The CDR3, as DNA: TGCGCCAGCAGCTCCCGCCGGGAGGGCCACCTACTCTTC.

The chain is built from TRBV11-2 and TRBJ2-3; 13 bases fit TRBD2. Germline CDR1 reads SGHAT; CDR2 reads FQNNGV. The V gene end was trimmed by 3 bases and the J gene end by 9 bases; junction bases not matched to a gene: 18. The CDR3 length is 19 residues. The CDR3 sequence is CASSFTSGRASYDLGTQYF. The CDR3, as DNA: TGTGCCAGCAGCTTCACTAGCGGGAGGGCGAGTTATGATCTTGGGACGCAGTATTTT.

The rearrangement links TRBV28 to TRBJ1-6; 11 bases align to TRBD1. The CDR3 has 14 amino acids. The ends lost 6 bases at V and 7 bases at J; junction bases unmatched: 2. Germline lookup yields CDR1 MDHEN and CDR2 SYDVKM. The CDR3 DNA is TGTGCCAGCAGGCGGACAGGGGGCAATTCACCCCTCCACTTT. Encoded protein: CASRRTGGNSPLHF.

Only one count was recorded for this clone. This chain links TRBV12-3 or TRBV12-4 with TRBJ1-1, with unresolved D. This CDR3 is 13 amino acids long. Deletions cut 4 bases from V and 4 bases from J, with 10 bases between. The CDR3 DNA is TGTGCCAGCAGTTCGTCAACGGGCACTGAAGCTTTCTTT. Encoded protein: CASSSSTGTEAFF.

This clone was found a few times. At one boundary the junction diverges from the germline segment, which might be a read error. J is TRBJ2-1 and V is TRBV7-9; 15 bases align to TRBD2. The CDR3 spans 14 residues. CDR1 is SEHNR, CDR2 FQNEAQ, per germline (reference sequence). The CDR3 region has the DNA TGTGCCAGCAGCCGAGGACTAGCGGGAGGGCCAGAGCTCTTC. Translation gives CASSRGLAGGPELF.

The gene calls are TRBV6-2 or TRBV6-3 and TRBJ2-7, with 13 bases aligning to TRBD2. The CDR3 runs 17 residues. Germline V gene sequence: CDR1 MNHEY, CDR2 SVGEGT. V shed 4 bases, J shed 2 bases, and the junction held 8 bases outside the gene matches. CDR3 nucleotides: TGTGCCAGCAGTTCCACCGGGACTAGCGGGATCACCTACGAGCAGTACTTC. Translation: CASSSTGTSGITYEQYF.

The CDR3 nucleotides read TGTGCCAGCAGTTACCCAGAACAGGGGTTCTATGGCTACACCTTC. It translates to CASSYPEQGFYGYTF. The chain couples TRBV6-6 to TRBJ1-2; 7 nucleotides line up with TRBD1. CDR1 is MNHNY and CDR2 is SVGAGI in the germline V gene (reference sequence). CDR3 length: 15 amino acids. Unmatched junction bases numbered 7, after V lost 2 bases and J lost 4 bases.

The gene calls are TRBV28 and TRBJ1-1; a possible D gene is TRBD1 (6 bases). The germline gives CDR1 MDHEN, CDR2 SYDVKM. Trimming pared 6 bases from V and 5 bases from J, leaving 16 bases between. This CDR3 contains 14 residues. CDR3 loop: CASRRSGGHTEAFF. For the CDR3, the DNA is TGTGCCAGCAGGCGCTCCGGGGGGCATACTGAAGCTTTCTTT.

V usage is TRBV30 and J usage is TRBJ2-7; 7 nucleotides line up with TRBD1. V dropped 3 bases and J dropped 5; count of bases not matched to a gene: 7. There are 13 residues in the CDR3. In germline, CDR1 is GTSNPN, CDR2 SVGIG (reference sequence). The DNA for the CDR3 is TGTGCCTGGAGGGAAAGGGGGCAAAACGAGCAGTACTTC. It is translated as CAWRERGQNEQYF.

V and J are TRBV7-9 and TRBJ2-6; D gene unclear. Looked up from germline, CDR1 is SEHNR and CDR2 is FQNEAQ (reference sequence). This CDR3 region has 16 residues. The germline V and J ends were trimmed by 5 bases and 1 base, with 12 bases remaining between them. CDR3 loop: CASSPSTPSGANVLTF. The CDR3 DNA sequence: TGTGCCAGCAGCCCTAGTACTCCTTCTGGGGCCAACGTCCTGACTTTC.